A selection of T cell receptor beta chains follows, all from one sample in a study of blood T cells in healthy people across ages. TCRdb processed the 5' RACE reads anew with MiXCR; each CDR3 protein has one entry. The sample contains about 1,500,000 distinct CDR3 sequences, 42% of which appear only once. Specimen: blood. The receptors here all came from a woman in her late teens or twenties in good health. Both conserved end residues are part of each CDR3. D genes are given only for firm matches. Clone size appears in some rows only: once, few, many, or a class for an expanded clone.

j_call clone_size d_call v_call cdr3_nt cdr3_aa
TRBJ1-2 - - TRBV10-3 TGTGCCACCAGTGAGCGGCAGTCAATAAACTATGGCTACACCTTC CATSERQSINYGYTF
TRBJ1-1 - - TRBV5-1 TGCGCCGGCAGCTTGTTGGGGGTTCAGGGATTTAACACTGAAGCTTTCTTT CAGSLLGVQGFNTEAFF
TRBJ1-2 - TRBD1 TRBV20-1 TGCAGTGCTAGAGGCGGGGACAGAGGACTTCTTAACTATGGCTACACCTTC CSARGGDRGLLNYGYTF
TRBJ1-2 few - TRBV10-3 TGTGCCAGCCGGGCCTTAGACTATGGCTACACCTTC CASRALDYGYTF
TRBJ1-2 - TRBD1 TRBV27 TGTGCCAGCAGTTTATGGGGGACAGGGCCCTCTAACTATGGCTACACCTTC CASSLWGTGPSNYGYTF
TRBJ1-2 - - TRBV12-3/TRBV12-4 TGTGCCAGCAGTTCCGGGGGGGTAATTTCCTATGGCTACACCTTC CASSSGGVISYGYTF
TRBJ2-1 - - TRBV10-3 TGTGCCATCAGTGATGGAGGAGATGAGCAGTTCTTC CAISDGGDEQFF
TRBJ2-1 few - TRBV2 TGTGCCAGCATCCCCCCCGGGGGTGAGCAGTTCTTC CASIPPGGEQFF
TRBJ1-4 - TRBD1 TRBV3-1 TGTGCCAGCAGGGATAGGACAGGGGGAGAAGATGAAAAACTGTTTTTT CASRDRTGGEDEKLFF
TRBJ2-1 - - TRBV7-9 TGTGCCAGCAGCTTACCCAGGCCCCCTAGCGACCGGTCCTACAATGAGCAGTTCTTC CASSLPRPPSDRSYNEQFF
TRBJ2-1 few - TRBV6-5 TGTGCCAGCAGTTACTCGACCCGGGGTTGGCATGAGCAGTTCTTC CASSYSTRGWHEQFF
TRBJ1-5 - - TRBV2 TGTGCCAGCAGGCACGGACAGCGCAGCGGCAATCAGCCCCAGCATTTT CASRHGQRSGNQPQHF
TRBJ2-2 few TRBD1 TRBV4-1 TGCGCCAGCAGCCTTTTGACAGGGGACACCGGGGAGCTGTTTTTT CASSLLTGDTGELFF
TRBJ2-5 - TRBD1 TRBV27 TGTGCCAGCAGAAAGACAGGGGGAGAGACCCAGTACTTC CASRKTGGETQYF
TRBJ2-1 - TRBD2 TRBV20-1 TGCAGTGCTAGAGATGGTAGTCCGGGAGGGTACAATGAGCAGTTCTTC CSARDGSPGGYNEQFF
TRBJ1-6 - - TRBV4-2 TGTGCCAGCAGCCAAGATCAAGGCGGTGGGAATTCACCCCTCCACTTT CASSQDQGGGNSPLHF
TRBJ2-7 - - TRBV28 TGTGCCAGCAGTTTCCCGGCGACCGAGCAGTACTTC CASSFPATEQYF
TRBJ1-1 once - TRBV20-1 TGCAGTGCTAGTCTGCAGTCGAGGACCTTGAGCACTGAAGCTTTCTTT CSASLQSRTLSTEAFF
TRBJ1-5 few - TRBV5-5 TGTGCCAGCAGCTTGATCGTAGGGGACCGCAATCAGCCCCAGCATTTT CASSLIVGDRNQPQHF
TRBJ2-1 few - TRBV4-1 TGCGCCAGCTCCCCAGGGGTAGGAACTCGCTCCTACAATGAGCAGTTCTTC CASSPGVGTRSYNEQFF
TRBJ1-4 - - TRBV20-1 TGCAGTGCCCGCGGGGCCAGGTCTCTGGATGAAAAACTGTTTTTT CSARGARSLDEKLFF
TRBJ1-4 - - TRBV10-3 TGTGCCATCAGTGGGGCAGGAGGTAATGAAAAACTGTTTTTT CAISGAGGNEKLFF
TRBJ2-7 - - TRBV2 TGTGCCAGCACCTCAGGGGACGGGGTCCACGAGCAGTACTTC CASTSGDGVHEQYF
TRBJ1-2 few - TRBV21-1 TGTGCCAGCAGCAAGAACGGGACTGTGAATGGCTACACCTTC CASSKNGTVNGYTF
TRBJ2-7 - - TRBV29-1 TGCAGCGTTGGAGCCGGGACCGCCGGCGAGCAGTACTTC CSVGAGTAGEQYF
TRBJ2-7 - - TRBV15 TGTGCCACCAGCAGAGCTCAGGGGATAAGCGAGCCCTACAATGAGCAGTACTTC CATSRAQGISEPYNEQYF
TRBJ1-1 - - TRBV6-1 TGTGCCAGCAGTGGGACAGACATGAACACTGAAGCTTTCTTT CASSGTDMNTEAFF
TRBJ1-1 - TRBD1 TRBV6-5 TGTGCCAGCAGTAACCCCAGGGGGCTGACCGCCAACACTGAAGCTTTCTTT CASSNPRGLTANTEAFF
TRBJ2-7 - - TRBV30 TGTGCCTGGGGTGAAACCAGCTACGAGCAGTACTTC CAWGETSYEQYF
TRBJ1-5 - - TRBV4-1 TGCGCCAGCAGCCAAGGCCCAGGGATCAGTCAGCCCCAGCATTTT CASSQGPGISQPQHF
TRBJ2-7 few TRBD1 TRBV7-9 TGTGCCAGCAGTTGGGTGGACAGGGGATACGAGCAGTACTTC CASSWVDRGYEQYF
TRBJ2-5 - TRBD2 TRBV6-6 TGTGCCACCTGTAGCGGGGGTGCGGGAAAGACCCAGTACTTC CATCSGGAGKTQYF
TRBJ1-1 - - TRBV7-9 TGTGCCAGCAGCTTAGAGGATGAAGCTTTCTTT CASSLEDEAFF
TRBJ1-4 - TRBD1 TRBV7-8 TGTGCCAGCAGCCCCGGCCCAGGGGGGAATGAAAAACTGTTTTTT CASSPGPGGNEKLFF
TRBJ2-1 many - TRBV7-2 TGTGCCAGCAACGAGGGGGTGGTACGTTTTGATGAGCAGTTCTTC CASNEGVVRFDEQFF
TRBJ2-7 - - TRBV4-2 TGTGCCAGCAGCCAGGCGACAACAGGGTCTAGCGCTGACATTCCGTACTTC CASSQATTGSSADIPYF
TRBJ1-2 - - TRBV12-3/TRBV12-4 TGTGCCGGCAGTTTTACAGCTAACTATGGCTACACCTTC CAGSFTANYGYTF
TRBJ2-5 - - TRBV6-2/TRBV6-3 TGTGCCAGCAGTTACCCCGGGGCAACGGGGCAGACCCAGTACTTC CASSYPGATGQTQYF
TRBJ1-1 - - TRBV5-1 TGCGCCAGCAGCCCGAGGGAGAGGAACACTGAAGCTTTCTTT CASSPRERNTEAFF
TRBJ2-7 - TRBD2 TRBV20-1 TGCAGTGTCCTCGGGAGGGCCGCCTACGAGCAGTACTTC CSVLGRAAYEQYF
TRBJ1-2 many - TRBV7-2 TGTGCCAGCAGCTTAGGAGGCTTCCGGGGCTACACCTTC CASSLGGFRGYTF
TRBJ1-1 - - TRBV12-3/TRBV12-4 TGTGCCAGCAGTTTATTGGGGGGGCTTGAGGGTGAAGCTTTCTTT CASSLLGGLEGEAFF
TRBJ2-1 - - TRBV18 TGTGCCAGCTCACCGGGGGCCGAGAACAATGAGCAGTTCTTC CASSPGAENNEQFF
TRBJ2-7 few - TRBV29-1 TGCAGCGTTGGGCCGGACAGATCCTACGAGCAGTACTTC CSVGPDRSYEQYF
TRBJ2-3 - - TRBV20-1 TGCAGTGCTAGAGTTGTGGATACGCAGTATTTT CSARVVDTQYF
TRBJ1-1 few TRBD1 TRBV5-1 TGCGCCAGCAGCGAAGGGGACAGGGAGAGGAACACTGAAGCTTTCTTT CASSEGDRERNTEAFF
TRBJ2-7 few - TRBV20-1 TGCAGTACCGGAGGATCAACCTACGAGCAGTACTTC CSTGGSTYEQYF
TRBJ2-7 once TRBD1 TRBV6-5 TGTGCCAGCAGTTACGGGGCCAGGGGGTGGGAGCAGTACTTC CASSYGARGWEQYF
TRBJ1-2 - TRBD1 TRBV10-3 TGTGCCATCAGTGAGGGGACAGAGGGCTATGGCTACACCTTC CAISEGTEGYGYTF
TRBJ2-6 few TRBD1 TRBV5-1 TGCGCCAGCAGCTCAACAGGGGACGGGGCCAACGTCCTGACTTTC CASSSTGDGANVLTF
TRBJ1-2 - - TRBV20-1 TGCGGTGCCAATACAGGGAACTATGGCTACACCTTC CGANTGNYGYTF
TRBJ2-3 - TRBD2 TRBV27 TGTGCCAGCAGTACCCTAGCGGGAAGCACAGATACGCAGTATTTT CASSTLAGSTDTQYF
TRBJ1-5 - - TRBV12-3/TRBV12-4 TGTGCCAGCAGTTTACGCGACTTGGGCAATCAGCCCCAGCATTTT CASSLRDLGNQPQHF
TRBJ2-1 - - TRBV20-1 TGCAGTGCCCCCACGTTTTTTGAGCAGTTCTTC CSAPTFFEQFF
TRBJ1-2 - - TRBV20-1 TGCAGTGCCTACAGGGCCTCGGGCGGCTACACCTTC CSAYRASGGYTF
TRBJ2-1 - - TRBV5-1 TGCGCCAGCAGTCGGTCACGGGGGGCCTCCTACAATGAGCAGTTCTTC CASSRSRGASYNEQFF
TRBJ1-1 - - TRBV29-1 TGCAGCGTACAGGGCCCTATGAACACTGAAGCTTTCTTT CSVQGPMNTEAFF
TRBJ2-7 - TRBD1 TRBV5-1 TGCGCCAGCAGCCCGAGTCCCCGGGACAGGGGGTTCGAGCAGTACTTC CASSPSPRDRGFEQYF
TRBJ1-2 once - TRBV20-1 TGCAGTGCTTACACCCCTGGCCGGGACTATGGCTACACCTTC CSAYTPGRDYGYTF
TRBJ2-1 few TRBD2 TRBV11-2 TGTGCCAGCAGCTTAGTTAGCCAGCGGGAGGGCCAAAGGTTCTTC CASSLVSQREGQRFF